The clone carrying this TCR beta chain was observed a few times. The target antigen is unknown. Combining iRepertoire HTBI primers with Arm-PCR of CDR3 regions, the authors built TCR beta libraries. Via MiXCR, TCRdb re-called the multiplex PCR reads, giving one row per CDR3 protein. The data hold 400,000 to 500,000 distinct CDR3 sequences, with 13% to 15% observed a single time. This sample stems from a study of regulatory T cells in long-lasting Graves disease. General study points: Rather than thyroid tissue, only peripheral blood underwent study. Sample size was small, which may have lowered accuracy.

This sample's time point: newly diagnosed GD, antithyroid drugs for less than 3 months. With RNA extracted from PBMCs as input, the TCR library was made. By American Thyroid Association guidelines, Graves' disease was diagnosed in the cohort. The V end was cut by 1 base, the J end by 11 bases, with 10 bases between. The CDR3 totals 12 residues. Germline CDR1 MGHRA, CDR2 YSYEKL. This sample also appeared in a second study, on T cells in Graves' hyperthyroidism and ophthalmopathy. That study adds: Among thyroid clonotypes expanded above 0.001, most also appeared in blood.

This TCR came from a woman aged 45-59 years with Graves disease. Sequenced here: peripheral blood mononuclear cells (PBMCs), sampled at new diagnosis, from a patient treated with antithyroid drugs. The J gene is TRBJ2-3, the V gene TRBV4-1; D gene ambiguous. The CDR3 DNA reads TGCGCCAGCAGCCAAGTCCTTAGTATGCAGTATTTT. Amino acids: CASSQVLSMQYF.